A selection of T cell receptor beta chains follows, all from one sample in a study of shared clonotypes between healthy human individuals. Using immunoSEQ multiplex PCR, the repertoire was profiled, and TCRdb retains in-frame clones only, with some absent. The top ten hold more than 0.85% of the sample, which has 1 million to 1.2 million clones, 70% to 80% seen once. Sequencing used memory CD4+ T cells from PBMCs. The receptors shown here come from a man aged 18 to 30 in good health. Some clones in this sample may be carry-over from other donors' samples. The CDR3 runs from the conserved cysteine through the conserved F or W. Each record gives: CDR3 DNA, CDR3 protein, D gene, CDR3 length, J gene, V gene, clone size. D genes are given only for firm matches. Clone sizes are given selectively: once, few, many, or a class where the clone is expanded.

CDR3 DNA: TGTGCCAGCAGCCCCCCAGGGCTCGATACGCAGTATTTT; CDR3 protein: CASSPPGLDTQYF; D gene: .; CDR3 length: 13; J gene: TRBJ2-3; V gene: TRBV5-8; clone size: .
CDR3 DNA: TGTGCCATCAAGGGGTATGTGAACACTGAAGCTTTCTTT; CDR3 protein: CAIKGYVNTEAFF; D gene: .; CDR3 length: 13; J gene: TRBJ1-1; V gene: TRBV10-3; clone size: few
CDR3 DNA: TGTGCCAGTAGTACCACAGGCCCGGAGTCACTGTTTTTT; CDR3 protein: CASSTTGPESLFF; D gene: .; CDR3 length: 13; J gene: TRBJ1-4; V gene: TRBV19; clone size: few
CDR3 DNA: TGTGCCAGCAGTTTAGACAGGGGCCCAGATACGCAGTATTTT; CDR3 protein: CASSLDRGPDTQYF; D gene: TRBD1; CDR3 length: 14; J gene: TRBJ2-3; V gene: TRBV28; clone size: .
CDR3 DNA: TGTGCCATCAGGGGACAGGGTCTTGACGAGCAGTACTTC; CDR3 protein: CAIRGQGLDEQYF; D gene: TRBD1; CDR3 length: 13; J gene: TRBJ2-7; V gene: TRBV6-4; clone size: .
CDR3 DNA: TGTGCCAGCAGTTACCCCAAGGGGAGATCGGAGACCCAGTACTTC; CDR3 protein: CASSYPKGRSETQYF; D gene: .; CDR3 length: 15; J gene: TRBJ2-5; V gene: TRBV6-5; clone size: .
CDR3 DNA: TGTGCCAGCAGTTCTGGCCTAGTACCCAATGAGCAGTTCTTC; CDR3 protein: CASSSGLVPNEQFF; D gene: .; CDR3 length: 14; J gene: TRBJ2-1; V gene: TRBV28; clone size: once
CDR3 DNA: TGTGCCCACCGAGGGGGGACAGGGACATATTCTAGCTATGGCTACACCTTC; CDR3 protein: CAHRGGTGTYSSYGYTF; D gene: TRBD1; CDR3 length: 17; J gene: TRBJ1-2; V gene: TRBV28; clone size: .
CDR3 DNA: TGCAGCGTTCGGATGAACACTGAAGCTTTCTTT; CDR3 protein: CSVRMNTEAFF; D gene: .; CDR3 length: 11; J gene: TRBJ1-1; V gene: TRBV29-1; clone size: few
CDR3 DNA: TGTGCCAGCAGCTTAGCGCCGACAGGCGACGTAAACATTCAGTACTTC; CDR3 protein: CASSLAPTGDVNIQYF; D gene: .; CDR3 length: 16; J gene: TRBJ2-4; V gene: TRBV7-2; clone size: .
CDR3 DNA: TGTGCCAGCAGTGAATCTGCCAGCTATGGCTACACCTTC; CDR3 protein: CASSESASYGYTF; D gene: .; CDR3 length: 13; J gene: TRBJ1-2; V gene: TRBV6-1; clone size: .
CDR3 DNA: TGTGCCAGCAGGCGCAGGGCCTCGAACACTGAAGCTTTCTTT; CDR3 protein: CASRRRASNTEAFF; D gene: .; CDR3 length: 14; J gene: TRBJ1-1; V gene: TRBV7-2; clone size: .
CDR3 DNA: TGTGCCAGCAGCGTAGGGGGGGCAGCTCAGTACAATGAGCAGTTCTTC; CDR3 protein: CASSVGGAAQYNEQFF; D gene: .; CDR3 length: 16; J gene: TRBJ2-1; V gene: TRBV9; clone size: .
CDR3 DNA: TGTGCCAGCTCACCACGCCTGACGGATTCGAACACTGAAGCTTTCTTT; CDR3 protein: CASSPRLTDSNTEAFF; D gene: .; CDR3 length: 16; J gene: TRBJ1-1; V gene: TRBV18; clone size: .
CDR3 DNA: TGCGCCAGCAGCCAAGTCACTAGCGGGGAGAATAAGCAGTACTTC; CDR3 protein: CASSQVTSGENKQYF; D gene: TRBD2; CDR3 length: 15; J gene: TRBJ2-7; V gene: TRBV4-1; clone size: many
CDR3 DNA: TGTGCCATCAGTGACCAGGGGGCTCTAGAGCAGTACTTC; CDR3 protein: CAISDQGALEQYF; D gene: TRBD1; CDR3 length: 13; J gene: TRBJ2-7; V gene: TRBV10-3; clone size: few
CDR3 DNA: TGTGCCAGCCCCGGTAGGGGTTCAGGGAGCTATGGCTACACCTTC; CDR3 protein: CASPGRGSGSYGYTF; D gene: .; CDR3 length: 15; J gene: TRBJ1-2; V gene: TRBV6-1; clone size: .
CDR3 DNA: TGTGCCTGGATGGTAGGAGCCGGGACTGAAGCTTTCTTT; CDR3 protein: CAWMVGAGTEAFF; D gene: .; CDR3 length: 13; J gene: TRBJ1-1; V gene: TRBV30; clone size: few
CDR3 DNA: TGTGCCAGCAGCCCACGAGGACAGGGGGGCTATGGCTACACCTTC; CDR3 protein: CASSPRGQGGYGYTF; D gene: TRBD1; CDR3 length: 15; J gene: TRBJ1-2; V gene: TRBV5-8; clone size: .
CDR3 DNA: TGTGCCAGCACCTATCTCGGGACTACCTACGAGCAGTACTTC; CDR3 protein: CASTYLGTTYEQYF; D gene: TRBD2; CDR3 length: 14; J gene: TRBJ2-7; V gene: TRBV28; clone size: .
CDR3 DNA: TGTGCCAGCAGCCTTAGCGGAAACTACAATGAGCAGTTCTTC; CDR3 protein: CASSLSGNYNEQFF; D gene: .; CDR3 length: 14; J gene: TRBJ2-1; V gene: TRBV11-1; clone size: once
CDR3 DNA: TGTGCCAGTAGTATCGCTGGTGAAGCTTTCTTT; CDR3 protein: CASSIAGEAFF; D gene: .; CDR3 length: 11; J gene: TRBJ1-1; V gene: TRBV19; clone size: few
CDR3 DNA: TGTGCCAGCAGCCCAAGGGTCGGCCGGCCAGGCACTGAAGCTTTCTTT; CDR3 protein: CASSPRVGRPGTEAFF; D gene: .; CDR3 length: 16; J gene: TRBJ1-1; V gene: TRBV7-9; clone size: .
CDR3 DNA: TGTGCCAGCAGCACTCGGGGACAGGGGGCATGGGAGCAGTACTTC; CDR3 protein: CASSTRGQGAWEQYF; D gene: TRBD1; CDR3 length: 15; J gene: TRBJ2-7; V gene: TRBV28; clone size: .
CDR3 DNA: TGTGCCAGCAGTGTTGACAGGGGCTATGGCTACACCTTC; CDR3 protein: CASSVDRGYGYTF; D gene: TRBD1; CDR3 length: 13; J gene: TRBJ1-2; V gene: TRBV2; clone size: .
CDR3 DNA: TGCAGCGTTGAAGATTGGGGACTAGCCAGCTCCTACAATGAGCAGTTCTTC; CDR3 protein: CSVEDWGLASSYNEQFF; D gene: TRBD2; CDR3 length: 17; J gene: TRBJ2-1; V gene: TRBV29-1; clone size: few
CDR3 DNA: TGTGCCAGCAGTGGTCGACTAGCGGGTTCCTACAATGAGCAGTTCTTC; CDR3 protein: CASSGRLAGSYNEQFF; D gene: TRBD2; CDR3 length: 16; J gene: TRBJ2-1; V gene: TRBV28; clone size: once
CDR3 DNA: TGTGCCAGCAGTGTTGGGACAGGGAGAGAGACCCAGTACTTC; CDR3 protein: CASSVGTGRETQYF; D gene: TRBD1; CDR3 length: 14; J gene: TRBJ2-5; V gene: TRBV2; clone size: .
CDR3 DNA: TGTGCCAGCAGCTTAGGTACAGGGGGCGGTAATTCACCCCTCCACTTT; CDR3 protein: CASSLGTGGGNSPLHF; D gene: TRBD1; CDR3 length: 16; J gene: TRBJ1-6; V gene: TRBV7-9; clone size: .
CDR3 DNA: TGCGCCAGCAAGGGCATAGCGGGAGTCACCGGGGAGCTGTTTTTT; CDR3 protein: CASKGIAGVTGELFF; D gene: TRBD2; CDR3 length: 15; J gene: TRBJ2-2; V gene: TRBV5-1; clone size: .
CDR3 DNA: TGTGCCAGTAGTCGGTTGCAGGGAAGGCACTATGGCTACACCTTC; CDR3 protein: CASSRLQGRHYGYTF; D gene: .; CDR3 length: 15; J gene: TRBJ1-2; V gene: TRBV19; clone size: .
CDR3 DNA: TGTGCCAGCTCACCAAATGTTATCTACGAGCAGTACTTC; CDR3 protein: CASSPNVIYEQYF; D gene: .; CDR3 length: 13; J gene: TRBJ2-7; V gene: TRBV18; clone size: .
CDR3 DNA: TGTGCCAGCAGTCAAGGGACTCAAGGTGAAGCTTTCTTT; CDR3 protein: CASSQGTQGEAFF; D gene: .; CDR3 length: 13; J gene: TRBJ1-1; V gene: TRBV2; clone size: .
CDR3 DNA: TGCGCCAGCAGCGGGAGTAGCGGGAGTAGGGAGCAGTACTTC; CDR3 protein: CASSGSSGSREQYF; D gene: TRBD2; CDR3 length: 14; J gene: TRBJ2-7; V gene: TRBV5-1; clone size: few
CDR3 DNA: TGTGCCTGGACCCCGACAACTGGAAACACCATATATTTT; CDR3 protein: CAWTPTTGNTIYF; D gene: .; CDR3 length: 13; J gene: TRBJ1-3; V gene: TRBV30; clone size: .
CDR3 DNA: TGTGCCAGCAGTGGGACCGTACAAGAGACCCAGTACTTC; CDR3 protein: CASSGTVQETQYF; D gene: .; CDR3 length: 13; J gene: TRBJ2-5; V gene: TRBV27; clone size: .
CDR3 DNA: TGTGCCATCAGTGAGGGCAGGGGGACCTACAATGAGCAGTTCTTC; CDR3 protein: CAISEGRGTYNEQFF; D gene: TRBD1; CDR3 length: 15; J gene: TRBJ2-1; V gene: TRBV10-3; clone size: once
CDR3 DNA: TGTGCCAGCAGCTTGGGCCGGTGGGGGGACGACCTCTCCTACGAGCAGTACTTC; CDR3 protein: CASSLGRWGDDLSYEQYF; D gene: .; CDR3 length: 18; J gene: TRBJ2-7; V gene: TRBV7-8; clone size: .
CDR3 DNA: TGTGCCAGCAGCCCGGACAGGGGGTTGAATGAGCAGTTCTTC; CDR3 protein: CASSPDRGLNEQFF; D gene: TRBD1; CDR3 length: 14; J gene: TRBJ2-1; V gene: TRBV5-4; clone size: .
CDR3 DNA: TGTGCCAGCAGCTCTCAGACAGGGGGCTATGGCTACACCTTC; CDR3 protein: CASSSQTGGYGYTF; D gene: TRBD1; CDR3 length: 14; J gene: TRBJ1-2; V gene: TRBV11-2; clone size: .
CDR3 DNA: TGTGCCAGCAGTTTAAGGGGGCTCGGGCAGCCCCAGCATTTT; CDR3 protein: CASSLRGLGQPQHF; D gene: TRBD1; CDR3 length: 14; J gene: TRBJ1-5; V gene: TRBV27; clone size: .
CDR3 DNA: TGTGGCGTGGGAGATTATGGCTACACCTTC; CDR3 protein: CGVGDYGYTF; D gene: .; CDR3 length: 10; J gene: TRBJ1-2; V gene: TRBV28; clone size: .
CDR3 DNA: TGTGCCAGCAGTTGGGGGACAGGGGATAAGGGAAAACTGTTTTTT; CDR3 protein: CASSWGTGDKGKLFF; D gene: TRBD1; CDR3 length: 15; J gene: TRBJ1-4; V gene: TRBV6-1; clone size: .
CDR3 DNA: TGTGCCTGGAGTCCGGGACAGTCCTACGAGCAGTACTTC; CDR3 protein: CAWSPGQSYEQYF; D gene: TRBD1; CDR3 length: 13; J gene: TRBJ2-7; V gene: TRBV30; clone size: .
CDR3 DNA: TGCGCCAGCAGCTGGGACAGCTCAAACACTGAAGCTTTCTTT; CDR3 protein: CASSWDSSNTEAFF; D gene: TRBD1; CDR3 length: 14; J gene: TRBJ1-1; V gene: TRBV5-1; clone size: .
CDR3 DNA: TGTGCCAGCACCCCGCCGGGGGGCGGTCAGCCCCAGCATTTT; CDR3 protein: CASTPPGGGQPQHF; D gene: .; CDR3 length: 14; J gene: TRBJ1-5; V gene: TRBV28; clone size: .
CDR3 DNA: TGTGCCAGCAGTTTAAACGCCCATTCGGGCTACACCTTC; CDR3 protein: CASSLNAHSGYTF; D gene: .; CDR3 length: 13; J gene: TRBJ1-2; V gene: TRBV27; clone size: .
CDR3 DNA: TGTGCCAGCAGTGACGGGGCTGCTAGAGAGACCCAGTACTTC; CDR3 protein: CASSDGAARETQYF; D gene: .; CDR3 length: 14; J gene: TRBJ2-5; V gene: TRBV2; clone size: .
CDR3 DNA: TGTGCCAGCAGCGTAGGCGGGGGCCAAGAGACCCAGTACTTC; CDR3 protein: CASSVGGGQETQYF; D gene: TRBD2; CDR3 length: 14; J gene: TRBJ2-5; V gene: TRBV9; clone size: .
CDR3 DNA: TGTGCCAGCAGCGTAGCGAGAGGGCGGGGTACCGGGGAGCTGTTTTTT; CDR3 protein: CASSVARGRGTGELFF; D gene: .; CDR3 length: 16; J gene: TRBJ2-2; V gene: TRBV9; clone size: once
CDR3 DNA: TGTGCCAGCGGAAATCCTGGCCAGTCCTATGGCTACACCTTC; CDR3 protein: CASGNPGQSYGYTF; D gene: .; CDR3 length: 14; J gene: TRBJ1-2; V gene: TRBV2; clone size: few
CDR3 DNA: TGTGCCAGCAGCTCGGGGAATACCTACGAGCAGTACTTC; CDR3 protein: CASSSGNTYEQYF; D gene: .; CDR3 length: 13; J gene: TRBJ2-7; V gene: TRBV7-3; clone size: .
CDR3 DNA: TGTGCCAGTAGTATGAGGTCTAGTGGGGGCACAGATACGCAGTATTTT; CDR3 protein: CASSMRSSGGTDTQYF; D gene: .; CDR3 length: 16; J gene: TRBJ2-3; V gene: TRBV19; clone size: .
CDR3 DNA: TGTGCCTGGAGTGGGCAGAACACTGAAGCTTTCTTT; CDR3 protein: CAWSGQNTEAFF; D gene: .; CDR3 length: 12; J gene: TRBJ1-1; V gene: TRBV30; clone size: .
CDR3 DNA: TGTGCCAGTGGGACAGGGAACTCTGGGGCCAACGTCCTGACTTTC; CDR3 protein: CASGTGNSGANVLTF; D gene: TRBD1; CDR3 length: 15; J gene: TRBJ2-6; V gene: TRBV19; clone size: .
CDR3 DNA: TGTGCCAGCAAAAGAAAAGGGACGACAGGGGGGGCCTATGAGCAGTTCTTC; CDR3 protein: CASKRKGTTGGAYEQFF; D gene: TRBD1; CDR3 length: 17; J gene: TRBJ2-1; V gene: TRBV5-4; clone size: .
CDR3 DNA: TGTGCCAGCAGCTGGGGGACTAGCGGGGCAGATACGCAGTATTTT; CDR3 protein: CASSWGTSGADTQYF; D gene: TRBD2; CDR3 length: 15; J gene: TRBJ2-3; V gene: TRBV7-3; clone size: .
CDR3 DNA: TGTGCCAGCAGTTACTTGCGGCGGGAGGGCCAGAACATTCAGTACTTC; CDR3 protein: CASSYLRREGQNIQYF; D gene: TRBD2; CDR3 length: 16; J gene: TRBJ2-4; V gene: TRBV6-6; clone size: few
CDR3 DNA: TGTGCCAGCGGCCCGACAGGGAGCAATCAGCCCCAGCATTTT; CDR3 protein: CASGPTGSNQPQHF; D gene: TRBD1; CDR3 length: 14; J gene: TRBJ1-5; V gene: TRBV6-5; clone size: .